This T cell receptor beta chain was found in a study of shared clonotypes between healthy human individuals. CD45RA-negative memory and CD45RA+ naive subsets were split from the CD4+ cells. There are 17 residues in the CDR3. Germline V lookup: CDR1 SGHAT, CDR2 FQNNGV. V was pared by 1 base and J by 6 bases, with 8 bases of the junction left unmatched. The study's findings and limits: Blood alone was sampled, and tissue repertoires likely differ.

Remarks on this clone: Its matching antigen is unknown.

Per sorted-subset replicate PCR, input was 200 to 250 ng DNA, representing 30,000 to 35,000 T cell genomes. The method was immunoSEQ multiplex PCR; TCRdb's version includes in-frame clones alone and lacks a portion of them. The profile shows some 2,400,000 clones, approximately 94% of them singletons. The sample comprised naive CD4+ T cells sorted from blood. As for subset: CD45RA+ positively selected. The TCR sequence derives from a man younger than 35 in good health. The chain has TRBV11-2 and TRBJ2-2, with 10 bases that match TRBD2. This chain's CDR3 is CASSLGSSGRYSGELFF. CDR3 sequence (DNA): TGTGCCAGCAGCTTAGGATCTAGCGGGAGATATTCCGGGGAGCTGTTTTTT.